This T cell receptor beta chain was retrieved from a study of human T cells and chemical hapten exposure. About the research overall: Once 0.01% DPC had been applied to the upper back by patch test, readings were taken at 6 days. Study-wide results and caveats: DPC sensitization did not alter TCRs above 1 in 1000 frequency.

This CDR3 contains 14 residues. Trimming pared 3 bases from V and 5 bases from J, leaving 8 bases between. Germline V gene sequence: CDR1 SGHTA, CDR2 FQGNSA. The sample holds a few counts of this clonotype. The antigen remains unidentified. The time point is: pre-sensitization, week 0. Treatment: therapeutic diphenylcyclopropenone sensitization with weekly scalp DPC. TCRdb processed the RACE reads anew with MiXCR; each CDR3 protein has one entry. The sample holds some 330,000 distinct CDR3 sequences, 4.5% to 5.5% seen once. The rearrangement links TRBV7-2 to TRBJ1-6; D gene uncertain. This clonotype was sampled from a woman under 30 with alopecia areata. Some clones in this sample may be carry-over from other donors' samples. Source: whole blood, taken in connection with sensitization to the hapten diphenylcyclopropenone (DPC). The CDR3 region has the DNA TGTGCCAGCAGCTTCAGTACCAATAATTCACCCCTCCACTTT. Translating it yields CASSFSTNNSPLHF.